This record concerns one TCR beta chain sequence. Its cognate antigen is unknown. These data originate in a study of vaccination effects on CD4 cells after COVID-19. The assay was immunoSEQ multiplex PCR, and TCRdb's table has in-frame clones only and misses some. The data hold 30,000 or so clones, with 70% to 80% observed a single time. With V trimmed by 7 bases and J by 3 bases, 4 bases remained unmatched. Germline V gene sequence: CDR1 MNHEY, CDR2 SVGAGI. The CDR3 is made up of 14 amino acids. Culture lasted about nine days before CD4+ T cell isolation. The chain couples TRBV6-5 to TRBJ1-3; the match to TRBD1 covers 9 bases. Here the sequenced sample was CD4+ T cells from PBMCs cultured without peptide, taken before COVID-19 vaccination. The clonotype originates from a human donor who received a COVID-19 vaccine. CDR3 loop: CASILGQGGNTIYF. The CDR3 nucleotides read TGTGCCAGCATCCTGGGACAGGGTGGAAACACCATATATTTT.